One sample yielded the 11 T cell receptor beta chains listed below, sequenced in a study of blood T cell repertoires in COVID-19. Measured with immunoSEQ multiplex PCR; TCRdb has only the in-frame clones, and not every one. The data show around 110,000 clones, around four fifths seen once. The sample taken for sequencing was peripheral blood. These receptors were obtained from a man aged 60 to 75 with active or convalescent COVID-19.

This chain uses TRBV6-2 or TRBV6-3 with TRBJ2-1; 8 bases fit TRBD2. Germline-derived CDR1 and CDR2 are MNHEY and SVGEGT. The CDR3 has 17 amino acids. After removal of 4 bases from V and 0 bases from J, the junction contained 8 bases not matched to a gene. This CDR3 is CASSSRVAGSSYNEQFF. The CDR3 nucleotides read TGTGCCAGCAGTTCCCGAGTAGCGGGGAGCTCCTACAATGAGCAGTTCTTC.

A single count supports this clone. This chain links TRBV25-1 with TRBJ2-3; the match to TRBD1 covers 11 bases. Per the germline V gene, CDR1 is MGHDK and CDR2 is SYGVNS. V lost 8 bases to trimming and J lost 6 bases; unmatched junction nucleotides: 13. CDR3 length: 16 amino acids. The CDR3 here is CASGPGTGGRIDTQYF. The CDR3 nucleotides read TGTGCCAGCGGCCCCGGGACAGGGGGTCGGATTGATACGCAGTATTTT.

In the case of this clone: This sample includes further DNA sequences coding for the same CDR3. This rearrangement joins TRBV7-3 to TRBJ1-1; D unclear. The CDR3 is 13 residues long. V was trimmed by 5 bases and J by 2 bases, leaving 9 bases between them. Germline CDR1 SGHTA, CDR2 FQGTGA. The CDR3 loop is CASSLQENTEAFF. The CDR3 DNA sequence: TGTGCCAGCAGCCTCCAGGAAAACACTGAAGCTTTCTTT.

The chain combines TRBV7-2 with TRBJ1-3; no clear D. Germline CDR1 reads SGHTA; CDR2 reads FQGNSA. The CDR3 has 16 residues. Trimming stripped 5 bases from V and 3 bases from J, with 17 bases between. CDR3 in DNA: TGTGCCAGCAGCCTGGGCCGATTACGGGATGGAAACACCATATATTTT. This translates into CASSLGRLRDGNTIYF.

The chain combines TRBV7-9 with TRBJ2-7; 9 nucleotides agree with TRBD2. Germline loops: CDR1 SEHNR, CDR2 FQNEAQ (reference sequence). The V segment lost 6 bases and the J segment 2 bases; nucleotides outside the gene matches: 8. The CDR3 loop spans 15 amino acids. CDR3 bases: TGTGCCAGCAGTCCTCTCGCGGGAGGGCCCTACGAGCAGTACTTC. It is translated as CASSPLAGGPYEQYF.

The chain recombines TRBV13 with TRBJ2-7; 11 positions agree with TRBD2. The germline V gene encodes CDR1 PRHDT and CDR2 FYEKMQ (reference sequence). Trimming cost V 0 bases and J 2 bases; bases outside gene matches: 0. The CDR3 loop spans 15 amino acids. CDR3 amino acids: CASSLGLAGAYEQYF. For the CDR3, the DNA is TGTGCCAGCAGCTTAGGACTAGCGGGGGCCTACGAGCAGTACTTC.

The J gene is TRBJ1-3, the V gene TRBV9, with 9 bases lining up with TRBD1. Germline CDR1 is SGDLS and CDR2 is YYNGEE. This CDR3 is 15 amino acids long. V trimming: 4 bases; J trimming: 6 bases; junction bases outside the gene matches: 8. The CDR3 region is CASSPLRQGVNTIYF. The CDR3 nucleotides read TGTGCCAGCAGCCCCTTAAGACAGGGGGTAAACACCATATATTTT.

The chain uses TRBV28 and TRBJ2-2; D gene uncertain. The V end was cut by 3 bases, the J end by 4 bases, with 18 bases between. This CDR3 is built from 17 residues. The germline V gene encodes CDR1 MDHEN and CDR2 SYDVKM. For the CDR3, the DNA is TGTGCCAGCAGTTTTCGTCTAGTGACCTCCGGCACCGGGGAGCTGTTTTTT. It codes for CASSFRLVTSGTGELFF.

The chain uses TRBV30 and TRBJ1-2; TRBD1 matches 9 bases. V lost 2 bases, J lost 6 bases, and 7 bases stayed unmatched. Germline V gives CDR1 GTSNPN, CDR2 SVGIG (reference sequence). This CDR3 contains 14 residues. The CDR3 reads CAWSPETGGNGYTF. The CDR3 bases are TGTGCCTGGAGTCCGGAAACAGGGGGCAATGGCTACACCTTC.

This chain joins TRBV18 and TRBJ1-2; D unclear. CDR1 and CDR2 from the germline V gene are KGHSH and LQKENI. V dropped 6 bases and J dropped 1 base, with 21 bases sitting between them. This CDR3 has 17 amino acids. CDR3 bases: TGTGCCAGCTCGATGGCCTCACGGGGTTCAGATAACTATGGCTACACCTTC. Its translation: CASSMASRGSDNYGYTF. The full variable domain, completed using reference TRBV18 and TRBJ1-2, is NAGVMQNPRHLVRRRGQEARLRCSPMKGHSHVYWYRQLPEEGLKFMVYLQKENIIDESGMPKERFSAEFPKEGPSILRIQQVVRGDSAAYFCASSMASRGSDNYGYTFGSGTRLTVV.

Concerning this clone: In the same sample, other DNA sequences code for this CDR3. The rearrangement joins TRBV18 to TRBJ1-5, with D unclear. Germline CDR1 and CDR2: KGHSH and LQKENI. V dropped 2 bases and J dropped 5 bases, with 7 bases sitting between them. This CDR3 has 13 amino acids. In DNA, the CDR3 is TGTGCCAGCTCACCAGGGCCAGATCAGCCCCAGCATTTT. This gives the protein CASSPGPDQPQHF.